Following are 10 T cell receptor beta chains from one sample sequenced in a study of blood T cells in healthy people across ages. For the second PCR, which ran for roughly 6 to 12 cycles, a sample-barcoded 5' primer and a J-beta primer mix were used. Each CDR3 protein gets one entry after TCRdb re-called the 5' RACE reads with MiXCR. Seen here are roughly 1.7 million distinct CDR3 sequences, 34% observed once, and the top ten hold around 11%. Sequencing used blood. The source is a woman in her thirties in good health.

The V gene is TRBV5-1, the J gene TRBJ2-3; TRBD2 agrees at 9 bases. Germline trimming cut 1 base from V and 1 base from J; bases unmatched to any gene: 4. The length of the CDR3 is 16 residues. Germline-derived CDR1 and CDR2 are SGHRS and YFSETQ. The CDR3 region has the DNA TGCGCCAGCAGCTTGTTCCGCGGGGGGGGCACAGATACGCAGTATTTT. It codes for CASSLFRGGGTDTQYF.

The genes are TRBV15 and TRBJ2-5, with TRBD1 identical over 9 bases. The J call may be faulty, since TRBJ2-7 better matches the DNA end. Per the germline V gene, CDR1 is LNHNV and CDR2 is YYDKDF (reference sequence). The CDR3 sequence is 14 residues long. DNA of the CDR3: TGTGCCACCAGCACCGACAGGGGGACCTACGAGCAGTACTTC. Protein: CATSTDRGTYEQYF.

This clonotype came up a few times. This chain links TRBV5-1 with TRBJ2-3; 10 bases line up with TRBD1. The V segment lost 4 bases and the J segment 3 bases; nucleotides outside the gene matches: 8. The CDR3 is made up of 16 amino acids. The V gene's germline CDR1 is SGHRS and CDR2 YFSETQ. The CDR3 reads CASSTGDRGSTDTQYF. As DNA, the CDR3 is TGCGCCAGCAGCACTGGGGACAGGGGATCAACAGATACGCAGTATTTT. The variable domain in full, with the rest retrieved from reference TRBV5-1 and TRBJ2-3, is KAGVTQTPRYLIKTRGQQVTLSCSPISGHRSVSWYQQTPGQGLQFLFEYFSETQRNKGNFPGRFSGRQFSNSRSEMNVSTLELGDSALYLCASSTGDRGSTDTQYFGPGTRLTVL.

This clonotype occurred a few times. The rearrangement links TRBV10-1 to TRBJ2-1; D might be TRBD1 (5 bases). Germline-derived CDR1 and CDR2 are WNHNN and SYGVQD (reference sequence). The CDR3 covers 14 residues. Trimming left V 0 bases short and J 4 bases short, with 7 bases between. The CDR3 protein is CASSESGVYNEQFF. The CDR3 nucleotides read TGCGCCAGCAGTGAGTCAGGGGTATACAATGAGCAGTTCTTC.

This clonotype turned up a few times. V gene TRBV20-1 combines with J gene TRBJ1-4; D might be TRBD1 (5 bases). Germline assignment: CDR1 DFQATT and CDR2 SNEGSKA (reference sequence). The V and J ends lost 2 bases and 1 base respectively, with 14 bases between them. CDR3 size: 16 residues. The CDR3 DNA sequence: TGCAGTGCTAGAAGTCGGGGGACGGAAACTAATGAAAAACTGTTTTTT. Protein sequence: CSARSRGTETNEKLFF.

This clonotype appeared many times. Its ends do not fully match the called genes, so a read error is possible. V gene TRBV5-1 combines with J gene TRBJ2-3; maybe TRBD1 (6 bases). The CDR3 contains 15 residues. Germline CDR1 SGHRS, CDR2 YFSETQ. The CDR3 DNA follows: TGTGCCAGCAGCTTACAGGGCGGGAGCACAGATACGCAGTATTTT. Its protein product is CASSLQGGSTDTQYF. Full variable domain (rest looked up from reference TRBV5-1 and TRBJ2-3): KAGVTQTPRYLIKTRGQQVTLSCSPISGHRSVSWYQQTPGQGLQFLFEYFSETQRNKGNFPGRFSGRQFSNSRSEMNVSTLELGDSALYLCASSLQGGSTDTQYFGPGTRLTVL.

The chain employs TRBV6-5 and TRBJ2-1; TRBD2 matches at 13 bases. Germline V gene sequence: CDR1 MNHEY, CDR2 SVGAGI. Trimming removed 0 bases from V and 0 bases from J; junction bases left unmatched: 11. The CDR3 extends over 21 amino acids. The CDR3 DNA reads TGTGCCAGCAGTTACTCGAGTCAACTAGCGGGAGGGCCCTTCTCCTACAATGAGCAGTTCTTC. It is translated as CASSYSSQLAGGPFSYNEQFF.

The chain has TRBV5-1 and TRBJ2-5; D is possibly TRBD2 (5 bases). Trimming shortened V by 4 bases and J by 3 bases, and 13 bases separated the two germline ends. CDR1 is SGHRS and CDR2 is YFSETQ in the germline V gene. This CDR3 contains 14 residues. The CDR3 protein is CASSPLPGKETQYF. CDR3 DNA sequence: TGCGCCAGCAGCCCCCTACCGGGAAAAGAGACCCAGTACTTC.

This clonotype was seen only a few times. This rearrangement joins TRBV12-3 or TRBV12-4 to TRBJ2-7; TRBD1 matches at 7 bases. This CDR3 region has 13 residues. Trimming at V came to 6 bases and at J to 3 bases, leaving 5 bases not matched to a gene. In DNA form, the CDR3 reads TGTGCCAGCAGGACGGGACAGAACTACGAGCAGTACTTC. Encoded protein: CASRTGQNYEQYF.

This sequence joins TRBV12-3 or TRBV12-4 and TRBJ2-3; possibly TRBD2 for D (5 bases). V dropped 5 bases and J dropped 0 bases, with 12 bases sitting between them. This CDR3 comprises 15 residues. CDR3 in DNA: TGTGCCAGCAGTACTATAACGGGAAGCACAGATACGCAGTATTTT. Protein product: CASSTITGSTDTQYF.